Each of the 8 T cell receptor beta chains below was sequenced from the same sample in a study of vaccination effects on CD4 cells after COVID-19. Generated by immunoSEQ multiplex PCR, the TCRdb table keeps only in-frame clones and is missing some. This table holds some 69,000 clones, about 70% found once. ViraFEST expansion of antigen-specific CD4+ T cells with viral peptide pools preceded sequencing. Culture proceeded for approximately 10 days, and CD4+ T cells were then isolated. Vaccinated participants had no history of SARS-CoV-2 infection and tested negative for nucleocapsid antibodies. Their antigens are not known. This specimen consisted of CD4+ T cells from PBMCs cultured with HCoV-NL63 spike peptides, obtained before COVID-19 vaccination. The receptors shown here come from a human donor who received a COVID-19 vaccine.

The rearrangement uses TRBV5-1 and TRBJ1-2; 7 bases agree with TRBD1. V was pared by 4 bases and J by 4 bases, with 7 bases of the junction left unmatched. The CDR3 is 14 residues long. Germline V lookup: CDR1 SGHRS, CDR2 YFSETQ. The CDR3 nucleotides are TGCGCCAGCAGCCCAAGACAGGGTTTCTATGGCTACACCTTC. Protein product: CASSPRQGFYGYTF.

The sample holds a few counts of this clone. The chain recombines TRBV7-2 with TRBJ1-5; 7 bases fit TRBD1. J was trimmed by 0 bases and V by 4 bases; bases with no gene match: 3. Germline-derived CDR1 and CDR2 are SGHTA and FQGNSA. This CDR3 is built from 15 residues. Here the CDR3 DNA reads TGTGCCAGCAGCTGGAGACAGGGTAGCAATCAGCCCCAGCATTTT. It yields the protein CASSWRQGSNQPQHF.

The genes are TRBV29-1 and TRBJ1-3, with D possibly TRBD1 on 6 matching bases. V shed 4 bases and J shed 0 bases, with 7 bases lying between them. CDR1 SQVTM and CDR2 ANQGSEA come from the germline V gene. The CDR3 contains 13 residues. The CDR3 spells CSVGDNSGNTIYF. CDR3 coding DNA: TGCAGCGTTGGGGACAACTCTGGAAACACCATATATTTT.

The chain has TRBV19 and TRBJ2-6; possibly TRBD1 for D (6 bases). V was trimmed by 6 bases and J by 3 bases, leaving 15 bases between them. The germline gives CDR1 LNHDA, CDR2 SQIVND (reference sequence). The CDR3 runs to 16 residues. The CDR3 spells CASRSPAGVGANVLTF. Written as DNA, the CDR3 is TGTGCCAGTAGATCCCCCGCAGGGGTTGGGGCCAACGTCCTGACTTTC.

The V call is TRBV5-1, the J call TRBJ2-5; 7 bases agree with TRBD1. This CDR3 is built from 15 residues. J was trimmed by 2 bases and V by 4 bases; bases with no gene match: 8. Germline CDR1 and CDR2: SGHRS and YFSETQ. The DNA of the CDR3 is TGCGCCAGCAGCAACCGGGACAGAGGGCAAGAGACCCAGTACTTC. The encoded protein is CASSNRDRGQETQYF. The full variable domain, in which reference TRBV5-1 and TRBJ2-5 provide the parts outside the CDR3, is KAGVTQTPRYLIKTRGQQVTLSCSPISGHRSVSWYQQTPGQGLQFLFEYFSETQRNKGNFPGRFSGRQFSNSRSEMNVSTLELGDSALYLCASSNRDRGQETQYFGPGTRLLVL.

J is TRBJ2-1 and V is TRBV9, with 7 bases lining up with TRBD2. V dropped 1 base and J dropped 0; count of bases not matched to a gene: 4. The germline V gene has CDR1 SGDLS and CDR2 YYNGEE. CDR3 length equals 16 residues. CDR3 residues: CASSVRTGGSYNEQFF. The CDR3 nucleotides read TGTGCCAGCAGCGTACGTACGGGGGGCTCCTACAATGAGCAGTTCTTC.

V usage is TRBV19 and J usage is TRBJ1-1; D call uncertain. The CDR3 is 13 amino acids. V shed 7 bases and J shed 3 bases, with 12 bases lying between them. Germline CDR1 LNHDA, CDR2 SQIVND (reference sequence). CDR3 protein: CASTRKFYTEAFF. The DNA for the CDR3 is TGTGCCAGTACCCGGAAATTCTACACTGAAGCTTTCTTT.

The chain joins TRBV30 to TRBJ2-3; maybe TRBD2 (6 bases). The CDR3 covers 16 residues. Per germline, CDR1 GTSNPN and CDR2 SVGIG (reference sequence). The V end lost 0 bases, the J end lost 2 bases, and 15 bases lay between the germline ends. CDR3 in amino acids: CAWSVLGSGYTDTQYF. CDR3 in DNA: TGTGCCTGGAGTGTACTTGGTAGCGGTTACACAGATACGCAGTATTTT.